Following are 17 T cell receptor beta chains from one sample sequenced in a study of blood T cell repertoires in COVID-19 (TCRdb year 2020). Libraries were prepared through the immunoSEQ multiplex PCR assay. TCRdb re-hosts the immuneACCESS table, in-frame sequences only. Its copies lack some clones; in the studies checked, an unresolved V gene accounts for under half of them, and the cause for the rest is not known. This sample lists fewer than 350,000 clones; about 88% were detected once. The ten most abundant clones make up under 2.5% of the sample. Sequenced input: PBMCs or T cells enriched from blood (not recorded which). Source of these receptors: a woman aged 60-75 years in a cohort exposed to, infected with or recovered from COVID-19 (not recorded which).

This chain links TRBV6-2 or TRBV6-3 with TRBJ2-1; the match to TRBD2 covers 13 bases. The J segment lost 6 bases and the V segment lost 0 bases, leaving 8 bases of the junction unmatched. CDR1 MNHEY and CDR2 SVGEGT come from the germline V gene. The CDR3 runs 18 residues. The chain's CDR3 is CASSYSIGLAGVSNEQFF. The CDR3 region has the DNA TGTGCCAGCAGTTACTCAATAGGACTAGCGGGAGTTTCCAATGAGCAGTTCTTC.

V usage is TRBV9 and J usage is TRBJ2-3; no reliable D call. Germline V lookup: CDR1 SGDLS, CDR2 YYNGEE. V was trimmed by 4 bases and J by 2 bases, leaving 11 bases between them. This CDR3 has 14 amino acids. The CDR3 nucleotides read TGTGCCAGCAGCCCCCGATGGGCCACAGATACGCAGTATTTT. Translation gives CASSPRWATDTQYF.

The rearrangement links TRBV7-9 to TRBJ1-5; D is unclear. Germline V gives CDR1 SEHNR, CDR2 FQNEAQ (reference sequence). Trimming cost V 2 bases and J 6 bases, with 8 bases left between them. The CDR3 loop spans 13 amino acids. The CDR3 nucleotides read TGTGCCAGCAGCTTAACGGAGGTTCAGCCCCAGCATTTT. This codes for CASSLTEVQPQHF.

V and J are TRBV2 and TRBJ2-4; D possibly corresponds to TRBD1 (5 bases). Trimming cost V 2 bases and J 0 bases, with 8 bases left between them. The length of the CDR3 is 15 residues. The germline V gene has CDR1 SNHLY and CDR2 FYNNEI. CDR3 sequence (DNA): TGTGCCAGCAGTGAACAGGGTGCAGCCAAAAACATTCAGTACTTC. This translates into CASSEQGAAKNIQYF.

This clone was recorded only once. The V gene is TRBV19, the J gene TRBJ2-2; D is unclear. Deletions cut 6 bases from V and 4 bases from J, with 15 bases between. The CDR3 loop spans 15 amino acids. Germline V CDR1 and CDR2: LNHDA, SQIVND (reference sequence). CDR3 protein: CASSLVVPGTGELFF. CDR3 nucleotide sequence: TGTGCCAGTAGCCTCGTGGTCCCGGGCACCGGGGAGCTGTTTTTT. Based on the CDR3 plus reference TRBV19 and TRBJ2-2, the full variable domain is DGGITQSPKYLFRKEGQNVTLSCEQNLNHDAMYWYRQDPGQGLRLIYYSQIVNDFQKGDIAEGYSVSREKKESFPLTVTSAQKNPTAFYLCASSLVVPGTGELFFGEGSRLTVL.

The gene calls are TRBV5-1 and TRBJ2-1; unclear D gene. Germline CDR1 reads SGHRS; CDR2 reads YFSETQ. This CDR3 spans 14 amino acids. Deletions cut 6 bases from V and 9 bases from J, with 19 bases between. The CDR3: CASTTSWAFGEQFF. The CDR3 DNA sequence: TGCGCCAGCACTACTTCCTGGGCATTCGGTGAGCAGTTCTTC.

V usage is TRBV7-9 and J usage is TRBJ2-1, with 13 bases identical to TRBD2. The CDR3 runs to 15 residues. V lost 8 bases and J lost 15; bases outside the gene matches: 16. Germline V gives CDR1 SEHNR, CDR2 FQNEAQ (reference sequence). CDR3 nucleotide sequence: TGTGCCAGCCGACCGGGACTAGCGGGATGGGACGTTCGGTTCTTC. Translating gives CASRPGLAGWDVRFF.

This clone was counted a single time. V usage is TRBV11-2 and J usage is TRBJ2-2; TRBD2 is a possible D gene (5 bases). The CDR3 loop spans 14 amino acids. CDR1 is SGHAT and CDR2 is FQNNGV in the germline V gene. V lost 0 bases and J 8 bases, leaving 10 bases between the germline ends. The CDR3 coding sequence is TGTGCCAGCAGCTTAGACCGGGAAAGGGGGGAGCTGTTTTTT. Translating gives CASSLDRERGELFF.

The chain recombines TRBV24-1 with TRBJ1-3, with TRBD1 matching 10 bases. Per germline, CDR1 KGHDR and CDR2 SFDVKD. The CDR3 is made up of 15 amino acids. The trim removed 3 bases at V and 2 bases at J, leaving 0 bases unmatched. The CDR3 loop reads CATSDGTGAGNTIYF. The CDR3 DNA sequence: TGTGCCACCAGTGATGGGACAGGGGCTGGAAACACCATATATTTT.

CDR3 loop: CAWSVGLARGNEQFF. The CDR3 nucleotides are TGTGCCTGGAGTGTGGGACTAGCTCGCGGTAATGAGCAGTTCTTC. The chain employs TRBV30 and TRBJ2-1, with 9 bases aligning to TRBD2. V was pared by 0 bases and J by 7 bases, with 7 bases of the junction left unmatched. CDR1 GTSNPN and CDR2 SVGIG come from the germline V gene (reference sequence). This CDR3 has 15 residues.

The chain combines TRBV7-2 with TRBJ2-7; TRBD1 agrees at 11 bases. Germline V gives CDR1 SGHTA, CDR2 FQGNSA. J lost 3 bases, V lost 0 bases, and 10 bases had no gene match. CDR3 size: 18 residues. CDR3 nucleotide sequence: TGTGCCAGCAGCTTAGCGCTAAATAGGGGACAGGGGGGCTACGAGCAGTACTTC. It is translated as CASSLALNRGQGGYEQYF.

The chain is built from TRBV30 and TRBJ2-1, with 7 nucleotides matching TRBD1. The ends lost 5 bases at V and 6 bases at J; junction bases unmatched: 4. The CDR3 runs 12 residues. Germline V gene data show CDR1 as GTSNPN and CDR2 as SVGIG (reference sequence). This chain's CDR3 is CAWGAGGNEQFF. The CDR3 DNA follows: TGTGCCTGGGGAGCAGGGGGCAATGAGCAGTTCTTC.

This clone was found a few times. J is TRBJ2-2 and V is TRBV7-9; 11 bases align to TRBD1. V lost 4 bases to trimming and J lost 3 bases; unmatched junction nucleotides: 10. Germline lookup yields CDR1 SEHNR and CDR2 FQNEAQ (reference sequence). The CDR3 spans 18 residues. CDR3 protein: CASSSRGQGAYDTGELFF. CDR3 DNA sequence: TGTGCCAGCAGCTCTAGAGGACAGGGGGCATATGACACCGGGGAGCTGTTTTTT.

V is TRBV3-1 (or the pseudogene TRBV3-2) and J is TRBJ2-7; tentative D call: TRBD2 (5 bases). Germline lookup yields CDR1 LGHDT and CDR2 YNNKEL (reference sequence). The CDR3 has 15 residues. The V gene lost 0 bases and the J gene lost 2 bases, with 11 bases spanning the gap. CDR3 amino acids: CASSQEWSGTYEQYF. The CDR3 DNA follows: TGTGCCAGCAGCCAAGAATGGAGCGGCACCTACGAGCAGTACTTC.

In DNA, the CDR3 is TGCGCCAGCACCCCCGCATCCCCACTAGCGGGAGGCTCCCCAGATACGCAGTATTTT. Residues: CASTPASPLAGGSPDTQYF. The chain has TRBV5-1 and TRBJ2-3, with 12 bases identical to TRBD2. Germline V lookup: CDR1 SGHRS, CDR2 YFSETQ. The CDR3 runs to 19 residues. Trimming removed 6 bases from V and 4 bases from J; junction bases left unmatched: 18.

The CDR3, as DNA: TGTGCCAGCAGTGTCTTGGGACTAGCGGGGACCCAGTACTTC. This codes for CASSVLGLAGTQYF. The chain couples TRBV2 to TRBJ2-5; TRBD2 agrees at 12 bases. Germline V gene lookup returns CDR1 SNHLY and CDR2 FYNNEI. CDR3 length equals 14 residues. Trimming cost V 4 bases and J 7 bases; bases outside gene matches: 4.

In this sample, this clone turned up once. The CDR3 nucleotides read TGTGCCAGCAGCCCCTGGGGAGGTTACGCGAACACTGAAGCTTTCTTT. It codes for CASSPWGGYANTEAFF. The rearrangement links TRBV3-1 (or the pseudogene TRBV3-2) to TRBJ1-1; D is uncertain. CDR1 LGHDT and CDR2 YNNKEL come from the germline V gene (reference sequence). The CDR3 covers 16 residues. Trimming removed 4 bases at V and 1 base at J, with 16 bases between.